This T cell receptor beta chain came from a study of cytomegalovirus exposure and HLA in healthy donors. Study results and limitations: A later analysis linked 15,000 to 20,000 TCR beta sequences to HLA alleles at 0.05 false discovery rate. With high specificity and sensitivity, the classifier reportedly diagnosed cytomegalovirus status.

The count of this clone is one. Its antigen is still unknown. It was with 60 Vbeta and 13 Jbeta primers that the PCR ran. The repertoire was sequenced with immunoSEQ multiplex PCR; TCRdb's copy has only in-frame clones and lacks some. Here the sample spans 100,000 to 130,000 clones, around 77% being singletons. V dropped 10 bases and J dropped 6; count of bases not matched to a gene: 10. The CDR3 is made up of 15 amino acids. The V gene's germline CDR1 is MNHNY and CDR2 SVGAGI (reference sequence). The TCR was taken from a man in his late teens or twenties in good health and CMV-seronegative. The chain has TRBV6-6 and TRBJ2-3, with 13 bases identical to TRBD2. Sequencing used PBMCs. The DNA for the CDR3 is TGTGCCACCATGGCTACTAGCGGGGGGGCGGATACGCAGTATTTT. It codes for CATMATSGGADTQYF.